These 5 T cell receptor beta chains originate from one sample sequenced in a study of cytomegalovirus exposure and HLA in healthy donors. With 60 Vbeta and 13 Jbeta primers, the PCR was carried out. Some clones are missing from TCRdb's copy, which holds only in-frame ones; the method was immunoSEQ multiplex PCR. There are fewer than 200,000 clones in the sample; about two thirds occur only once, and approximately 2.8% lies in the top ten. The sequencing sample was made of PBMCs. The receptors here all came from a woman aged 30 to 39 in good health and CMV-seronegative.

The chain combines TRBV10-3 with TRBJ1-5, with D possibly being TRBD1 (6 bases). From germline, CDR1 is ENHRY and CDR2 SYGVKD. CDR3 length equals 13 residues. The V end was cut by 6 bases, the J end by 4 bases, with 10 bases between. CDR3 residues: CAIREGGNQPQHF. Here the CDR3 DNA reads TGTGCCATCAGGGAGGGGGGGAATCAGCCCCAGCATTTT.

The J gene is TRBJ2-2, the V gene TRBV7-9, with 7 positions matching TRBD1. Germline-derived CDR1 and CDR2 are SEHNR and FQNEAQ (reference sequence). J was trimmed by 3 bases and V by 5 bases; bases with no gene match: 6. The CDR3 spans 15 residues. The chain's CDR3 is CASSDRQGHTGELFF. The CDR3 DNA follows: TGTGCCAGCAGCGACCGACAGGGACACACCGGGGAGCTGTTTTTT.

In its sample, this clone was seen once. The DNA of the CDR3 is TGTGCCAGCAGTTACCGTCTAGCGAGGAAAGAGACCCAGTACTTC. Encoded protein: CASSYRLARKETQYF. The chain joins TRBV6-5 to TRBJ2-5, with D possibly TRBD2 on 6 matching bases. The V end lost 2 bases, the J end lost 3 bases, and 13 bases lay between the germline ends. The CDR3 extends over 15 amino acids. The germline gives CDR1 MNHEY, CDR2 SVGAGI.

This clone came up a few times. The chain carries TRBV27 and TRBJ2-7; possibly TRBD1 for D (7 bases). Germline CDR1 is MNHEY and CDR2 is SMNVEV (reference sequence). CDR3 size: 13 residues. The germline V and J ends were trimmed by 2 bases and 5 bases, with 10 bases remaining between them. This chain's CDR3 is CASSLQGGHEQYF. CDR3 in DNA: TGTGCCAGCAGTTTACAGGGGGGCCACGAGCAGTACTTC.

The rearrangement links TRBV2 to TRBJ2-5, with 8 bases matching TRBD2. Judging by the DNA end, TRBJ2-7 fits better; the J call may be wrong. Germline CDR1 is SNHLY and CDR2 is FYNNEI. The CDR3 is 13 amino acids. The CDR3 protein is CATRLLAAYEQYF. Here the CDR3 DNA reads TGTGCCACCCGCCTACTAGCGGCCTACGAGCAGTACTTC.